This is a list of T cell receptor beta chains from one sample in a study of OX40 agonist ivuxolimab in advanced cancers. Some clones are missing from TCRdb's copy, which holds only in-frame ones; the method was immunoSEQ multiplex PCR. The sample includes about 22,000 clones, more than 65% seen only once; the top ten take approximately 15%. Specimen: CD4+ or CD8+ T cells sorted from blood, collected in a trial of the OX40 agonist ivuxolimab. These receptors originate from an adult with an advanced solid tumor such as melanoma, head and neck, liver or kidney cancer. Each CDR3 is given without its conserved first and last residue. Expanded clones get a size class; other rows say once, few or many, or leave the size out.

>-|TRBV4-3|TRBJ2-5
ASSQDTSFETQY
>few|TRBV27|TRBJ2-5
ASSSLTEETQY
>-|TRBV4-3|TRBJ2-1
ASSLFSNEQF
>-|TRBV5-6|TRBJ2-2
ASSFISGELF
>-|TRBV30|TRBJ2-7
AWSEYYYSEQY
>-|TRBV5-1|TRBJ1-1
ASSSEGYGGRTEAF
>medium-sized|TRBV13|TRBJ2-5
ASSPGSGPRGQY
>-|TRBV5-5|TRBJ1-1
ASSPMNTEAF
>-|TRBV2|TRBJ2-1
ASRRDFSYNEQF
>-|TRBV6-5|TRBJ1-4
ASSYSKGGKLF
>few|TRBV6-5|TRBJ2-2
ASSYSWSDTGELF
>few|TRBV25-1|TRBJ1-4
ASRPPGEYEKLF
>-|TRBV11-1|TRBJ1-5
ASSLGGQQPQH
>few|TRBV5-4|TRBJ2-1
ASTTPSSGGAGNEQF
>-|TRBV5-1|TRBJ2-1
ASSLVPGEQF
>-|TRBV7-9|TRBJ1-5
ASSPGVNQPQH
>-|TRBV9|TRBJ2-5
ASSVPDRAVRETQY
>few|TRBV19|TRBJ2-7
ASSLTGDFNEQY
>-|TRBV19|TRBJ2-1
ASKKRPTGYNEQF
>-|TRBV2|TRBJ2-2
ASSEETNTGELF
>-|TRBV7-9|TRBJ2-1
ASTLFEGGGYNEQF
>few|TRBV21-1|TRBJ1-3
ASSKGPQDSSGNTIY
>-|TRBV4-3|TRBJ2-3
ASSQDASGTFTDTQY
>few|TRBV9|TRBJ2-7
ASSSPMGGEQY
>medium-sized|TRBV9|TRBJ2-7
ASSDGTKPYEQY
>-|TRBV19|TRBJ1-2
ASSITGRNYGYT
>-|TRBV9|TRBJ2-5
ASSEMGDQETQY
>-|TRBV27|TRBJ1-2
ASSPRQAGNYGYT
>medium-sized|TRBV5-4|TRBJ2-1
ASRRGDSEQF
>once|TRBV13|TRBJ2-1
ASSLGTTHNEQF
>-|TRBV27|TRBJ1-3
ASSLTGSGNTIY
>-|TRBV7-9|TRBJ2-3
ASSSFPGGAEDTQY
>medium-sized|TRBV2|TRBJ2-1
ASNPSYNEQF
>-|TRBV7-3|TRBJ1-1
ASSLRWRQLFLNTEAF
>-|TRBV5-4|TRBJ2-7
ASSLSSGVNEQY
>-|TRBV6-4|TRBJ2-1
ASTPRAGGTYNEQF
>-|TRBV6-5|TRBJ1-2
ASSYAIPNYGYT
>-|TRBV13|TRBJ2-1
ASSLGPTGEQF
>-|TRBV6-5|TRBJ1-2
ASRNKGELNYGYT
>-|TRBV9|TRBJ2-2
ASRAAGPYTGELF
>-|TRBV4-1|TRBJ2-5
ASSSRQGALRETQY
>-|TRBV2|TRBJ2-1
ASIRRDAGGPSYNEQF
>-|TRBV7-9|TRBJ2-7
ASSPRTGPVPYEQY
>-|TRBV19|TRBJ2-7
ASSPWTVSAYEQY
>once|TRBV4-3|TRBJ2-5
ASSQGGRYQETQY
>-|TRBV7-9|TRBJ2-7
ASSPTKEGLWEQY
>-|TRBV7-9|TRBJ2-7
ASSDPHSYEQY
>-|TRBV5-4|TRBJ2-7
ASRSTSGGPYEQY
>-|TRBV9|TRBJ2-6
ASSVRSSGANVLT
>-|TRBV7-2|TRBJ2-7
ASSPSSLEQY
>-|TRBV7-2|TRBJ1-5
ASSPGGVQPQH
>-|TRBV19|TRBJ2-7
ASSITGTIVEQY
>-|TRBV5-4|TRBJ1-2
ASSSGFTGNYGYT
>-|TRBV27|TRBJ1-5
ASSSLGQGAQPQH
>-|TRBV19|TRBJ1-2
ASSIGSRGYGYT
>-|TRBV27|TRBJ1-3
ASRGSVSGNTIY
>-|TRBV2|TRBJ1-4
ASSDGEKLF
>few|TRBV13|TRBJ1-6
ASSRARLLNSPLH
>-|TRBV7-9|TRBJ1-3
ASSPRVGNTIY